In this sample, the clone carrying this T cell receptor beta chain turned up a few times. Here immunoSEQ multiplex PCR was the method, and the copy in TCRdb shows in-frame clones only, minus some. The sample consists of fewer than 700,000 clones, around 89% of them appearing once. There are 12 residues in the CDR3. Trimming removed 5 bases at V and 5 bases at J, with 9 bases between. CDR1 and CDR2 from the germline V gene are LNHDA and SQIVND (reference sequence). These data belong to a study of shared T cell receptors in the human thymus. The same data also went into a second study, on human thymus T cells. That report notes: Each of the donors was a healthy Finnish infant who was undergoing open corrective cardiac surgery for congenital heart defects. Thymus specimens were resections from corrective heart surgery. Thymic and blood repertoires seemed to show skewed V and J gene use. Unrelated individuals reportedly shared highly overlapping thymic TCR repertoires.

The gene calls are TRBV19 and TRBJ1-2; a weak D match, TRBD1 (6 bases). Sequenced material: thymocytes. This TCR came from a boy under three years old with a congenital heart defect. CDR3 coding DNA: TGTGCCAGTAGTGGGCAGGGGTATGGCTACACCTTC. Protein: CASSGQGYGYTF.